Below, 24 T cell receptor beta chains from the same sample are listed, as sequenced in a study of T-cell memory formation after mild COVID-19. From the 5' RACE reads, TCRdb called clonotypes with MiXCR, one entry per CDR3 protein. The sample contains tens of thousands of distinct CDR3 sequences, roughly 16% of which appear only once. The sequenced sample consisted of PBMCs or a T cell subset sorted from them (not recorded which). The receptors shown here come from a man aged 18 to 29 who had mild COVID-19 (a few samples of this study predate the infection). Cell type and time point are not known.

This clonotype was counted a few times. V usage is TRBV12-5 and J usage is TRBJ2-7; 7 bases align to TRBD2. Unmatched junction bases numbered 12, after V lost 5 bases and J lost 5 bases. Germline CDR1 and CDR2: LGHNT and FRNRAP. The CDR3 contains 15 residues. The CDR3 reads CASGLPGTKGDEQYF. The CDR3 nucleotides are TGTGCTAGTGGTCTACCCGGGACTAAAGGTGACGAGCAGTACTTC.

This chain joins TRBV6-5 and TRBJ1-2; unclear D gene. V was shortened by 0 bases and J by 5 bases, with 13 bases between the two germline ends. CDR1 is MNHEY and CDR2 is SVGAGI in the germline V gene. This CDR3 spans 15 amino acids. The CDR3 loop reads CASSYSGAVPYGYTF. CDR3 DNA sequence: TGTGCCAGCAGTTACTCGGGCGCGGTGCCTTATGGCTACACCTTC.

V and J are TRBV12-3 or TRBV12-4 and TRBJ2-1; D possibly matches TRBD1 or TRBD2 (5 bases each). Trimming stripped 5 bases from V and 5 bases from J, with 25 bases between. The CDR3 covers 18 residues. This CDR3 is CASSVHRDPGTQDNEQFF. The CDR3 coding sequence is TGTGCCAGCAGTGTCCACCGGGACCCCGGTACCCAAGACAATGAGCAGTTCTTC.

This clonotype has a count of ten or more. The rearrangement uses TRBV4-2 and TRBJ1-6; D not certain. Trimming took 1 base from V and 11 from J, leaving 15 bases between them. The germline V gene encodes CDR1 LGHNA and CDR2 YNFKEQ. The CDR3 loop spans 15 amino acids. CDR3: CASSQGRAPLAPLHF. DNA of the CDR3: TGTGCCAGCAGCCAAGGGAGGGCCCCCCTAGCACCCCTCCACTTT.

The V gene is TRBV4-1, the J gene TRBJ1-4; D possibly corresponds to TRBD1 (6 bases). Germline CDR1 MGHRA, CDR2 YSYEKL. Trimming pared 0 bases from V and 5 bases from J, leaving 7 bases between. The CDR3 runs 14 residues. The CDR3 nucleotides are TGCGCCAGCAGCCAAGAAACAGGGAATGAAAAACTGTTTTTT. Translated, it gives CASSQETGNEKLFF.

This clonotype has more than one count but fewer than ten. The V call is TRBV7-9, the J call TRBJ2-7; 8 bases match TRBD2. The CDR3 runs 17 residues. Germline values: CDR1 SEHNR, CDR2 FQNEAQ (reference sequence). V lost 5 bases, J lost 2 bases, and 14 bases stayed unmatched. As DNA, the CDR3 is TGTGCCAGCAGCCCTCGGGGAGCTACTAGCGGAACCTACGAGCAGTACGTC. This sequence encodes CASSPRGATSGTYEQYV.

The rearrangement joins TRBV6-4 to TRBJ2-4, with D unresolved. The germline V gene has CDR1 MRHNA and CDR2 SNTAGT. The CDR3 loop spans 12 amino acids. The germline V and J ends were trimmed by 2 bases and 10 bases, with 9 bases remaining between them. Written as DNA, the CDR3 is TGTGCCAGCAGTGACCTAGTTCGGATTCAGTACTTC. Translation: CASSDLVRIQYF.

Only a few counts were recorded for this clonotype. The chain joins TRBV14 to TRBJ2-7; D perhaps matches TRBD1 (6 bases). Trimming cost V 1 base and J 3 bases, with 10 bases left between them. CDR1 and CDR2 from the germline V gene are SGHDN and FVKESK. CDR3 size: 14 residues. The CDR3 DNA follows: TGTGCCAGCAGCCAAGTAGGACAGCTCTACGAGCAGTACTTC. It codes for CASSQVGQLYEQYF.

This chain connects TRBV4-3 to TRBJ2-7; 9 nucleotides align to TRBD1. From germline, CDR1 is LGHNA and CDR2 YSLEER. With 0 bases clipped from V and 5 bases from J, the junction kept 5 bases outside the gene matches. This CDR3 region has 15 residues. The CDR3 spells CASSQDMGQGHEQYV. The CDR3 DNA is TGCGCCAGCAGCCAAGATATGGGACAGGGACACGAGCAGTACGTC.

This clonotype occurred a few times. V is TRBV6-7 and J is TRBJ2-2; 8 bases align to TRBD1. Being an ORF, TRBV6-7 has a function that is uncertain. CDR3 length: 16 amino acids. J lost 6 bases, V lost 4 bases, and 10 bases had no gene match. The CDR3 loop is CASSCDRGGWAGELFF. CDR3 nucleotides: TGTGCCAGCAGTTGCGACAGGGGAGGATGGGCCGGGGAGCTGTTTTTT.

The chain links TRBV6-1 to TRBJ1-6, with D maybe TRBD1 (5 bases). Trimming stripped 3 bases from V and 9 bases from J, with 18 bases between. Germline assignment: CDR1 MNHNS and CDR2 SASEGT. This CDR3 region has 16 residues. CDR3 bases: TGTGCCAGCAGTGACTGGGTCAGGGAAAAGGGTTCACCCCTCCACTTT. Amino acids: CASSDWVREKGSPLHF.

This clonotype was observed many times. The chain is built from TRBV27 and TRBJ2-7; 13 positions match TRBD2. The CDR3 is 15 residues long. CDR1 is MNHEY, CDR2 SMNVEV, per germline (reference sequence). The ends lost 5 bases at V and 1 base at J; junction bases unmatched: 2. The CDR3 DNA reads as TGTGCCAGCAGTCCGACTAGCGGGGGGTCCTACGAGCAGTACGTC. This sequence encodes CASSPTSGGSYEQYV.

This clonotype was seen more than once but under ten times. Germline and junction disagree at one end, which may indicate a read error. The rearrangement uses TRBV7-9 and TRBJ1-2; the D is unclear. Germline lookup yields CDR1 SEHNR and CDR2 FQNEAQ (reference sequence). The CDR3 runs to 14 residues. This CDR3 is CASSLAPPYYGYTF. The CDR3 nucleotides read TGTGCCAGCAGCTTAGCCCCACCTTACTACGGCTACACCTTC.

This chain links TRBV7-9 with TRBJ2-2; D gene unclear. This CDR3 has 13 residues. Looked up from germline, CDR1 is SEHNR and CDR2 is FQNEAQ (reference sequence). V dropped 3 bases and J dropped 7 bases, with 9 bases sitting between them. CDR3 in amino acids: CASSFLTGGELFF. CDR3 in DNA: TGTGCCAGCAGCTTTCTGACGGGCGGGGAGCTGTTTTTT.

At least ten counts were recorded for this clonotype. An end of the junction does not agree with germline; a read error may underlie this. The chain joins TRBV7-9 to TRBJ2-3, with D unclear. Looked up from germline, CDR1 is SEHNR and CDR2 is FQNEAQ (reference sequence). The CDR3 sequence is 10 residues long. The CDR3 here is CASSTDTQYF. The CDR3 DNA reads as TGTGCCAGCAGCACGGATACGCAGTATTTT.

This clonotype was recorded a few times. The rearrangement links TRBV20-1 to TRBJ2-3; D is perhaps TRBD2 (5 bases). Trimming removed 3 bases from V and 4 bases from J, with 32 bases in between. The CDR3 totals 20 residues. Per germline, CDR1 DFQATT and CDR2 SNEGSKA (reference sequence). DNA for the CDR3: TGCAGTGCTAGGGCCCCCGCTGGATCTCGAGGAGCGGAGCCCCCAGATACGCAGTATTTT. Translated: CSARAPAGSRGAEPPDTQYF.

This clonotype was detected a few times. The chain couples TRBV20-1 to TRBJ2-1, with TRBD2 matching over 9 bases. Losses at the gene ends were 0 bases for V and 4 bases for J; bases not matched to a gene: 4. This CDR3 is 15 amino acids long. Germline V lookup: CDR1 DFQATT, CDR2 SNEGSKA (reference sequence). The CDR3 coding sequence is TGCAGTGCTAGAGATCAGCGGGGGGCATACAATGAGCAGTTCTTC. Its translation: CSARDQRGAYNEQFF.

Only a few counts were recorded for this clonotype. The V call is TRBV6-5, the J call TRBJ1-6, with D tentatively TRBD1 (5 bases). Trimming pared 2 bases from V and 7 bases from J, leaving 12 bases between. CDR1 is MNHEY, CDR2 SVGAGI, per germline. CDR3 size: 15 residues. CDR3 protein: CASSYKQVANSPLHF. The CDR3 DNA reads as TGTGCCAGCAGTTACAAACAGGTCGCGAATTCACCCCTCCACTTT.

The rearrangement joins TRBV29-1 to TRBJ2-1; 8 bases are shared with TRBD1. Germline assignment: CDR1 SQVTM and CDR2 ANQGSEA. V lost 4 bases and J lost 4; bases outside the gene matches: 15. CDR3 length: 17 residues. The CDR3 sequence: CSVVNNRGQGAYNEQFF. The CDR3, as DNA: TGCAGCGTTGTTAATAATCGAGGGCAGGGGGCTTACAATGAGCAGTTCTTC.

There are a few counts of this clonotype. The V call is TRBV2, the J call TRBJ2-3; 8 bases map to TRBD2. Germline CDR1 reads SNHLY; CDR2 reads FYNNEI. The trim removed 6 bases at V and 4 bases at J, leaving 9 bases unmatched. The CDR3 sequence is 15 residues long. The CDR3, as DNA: TGTGCCAGCAGCGACCCAGCGGGGGCATCAGATACGCAGTATTTT. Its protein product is CASSDPAGASDTQYF.

CDR3 protein: CASSPGPRGHEQYV. DNA of the CDR3: TGTGCCAGCAGCCCCGGACCACGGGGGCACGAGCAGTACGTC. V and J are TRBV7-2 and TRBJ2-7, with D tentatively TRBD1 or TRBD2 (6 bases each). This CDR3 region has 14 residues. Germline values: CDR1 SGHTA, CDR2 FQGNSA. V lost 5 bases, J lost 5 bases, and 16 bases lay in between.

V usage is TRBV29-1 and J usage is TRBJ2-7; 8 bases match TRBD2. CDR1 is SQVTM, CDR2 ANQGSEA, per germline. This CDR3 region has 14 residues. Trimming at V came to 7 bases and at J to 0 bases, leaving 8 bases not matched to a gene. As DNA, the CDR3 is TGCAGCGCCGAGGTAGCGGGGAGCTCCTACGAGCAGTACTTC. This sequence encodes CSAEVAGSSYEQYF.

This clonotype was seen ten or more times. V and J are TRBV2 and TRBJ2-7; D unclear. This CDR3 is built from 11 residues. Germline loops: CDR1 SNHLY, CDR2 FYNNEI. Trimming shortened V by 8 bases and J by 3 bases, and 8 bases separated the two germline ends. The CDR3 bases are TGTGCCAGCGCTAGGGACTACGAGCAGTACTTC. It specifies CASARDYEQYF.

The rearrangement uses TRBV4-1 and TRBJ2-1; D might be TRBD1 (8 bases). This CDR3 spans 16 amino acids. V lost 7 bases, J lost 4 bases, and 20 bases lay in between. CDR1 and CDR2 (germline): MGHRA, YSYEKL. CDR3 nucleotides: TGCGCCAGCACCCTAGAGGACAGGGAGGGTTACAATGAGCAGTTCTTC. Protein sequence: CASTLEDREGYNEQFF.